The 17 T cell receptor beta chains below were found in one sample sequenced in a study of control samples from healthy donors and cancer patients. Profiled with immunoSEQ multiplex PCR; TCRdb holds only in-frame clones, not every one. This sample has 60,000 or so clones, with roughly 87% found just once. The sample was blood. The receptors were gathered from a man aged 45 to 65 in good health.

The rearrangement links TRBV12-5 to TRBJ2-3; the match to TRBD2 covers 8 bases. J gave up 1 base and V 5 bases, and 14 bases lay outside the gene matches. Germline values: CDR1 LGHNT, CDR2 FRNRAP. The length of the CDR3 is 18 residues. The CDR3 reads CASGLLAGPQPGTDTQYF. CDR3 DNA sequence: TGTGCTAGTGGTCTGTTAGCGGGGCCCCAACCGGGCACAGATACGCAGTATTTT. Variable domain in full (rest from reference TRBV12-5 and TRBJ2-3): DARVTQTPRHKVTEMGQEVTMRCQPILGHNTVFWYRQTMMQGLELLAYFRNRAPLDDSGMPKDRFSAEMPDATLATLKIQPSEPRDSAVYFCASGLLAGPQPGTDTQYFGPGTRLTVL.

The J gene is TRBJ2-2, the V gene TRBV3-1 (or the pseudogene TRBV3-2); D perhaps matches TRBD2 (5 bases). Per germline, CDR1 LGHDT and CDR2 YNNKEL (reference sequence). V was shortened by 1 base and J by 7 bases, with 16 bases between the two germline ends. The CDR3 is made up of 16 amino acids. The CDR3 sequence is CASSQVMGEFGGELFF. CDR3 coding DNA: TGTGCCAGCAGCCAAGTCATGGGAGAATTTGGCGGGGAGCTGTTTTTT.

The rearrangement links TRBV7-3 to TRBJ2-1; D call uncertain. Germline V gene data show CDR1 as SGHTA and CDR2 as FQGTGA. V lost 4 bases and J lost 1, with 8 bases in between. The CDR3 loop spans 14 amino acids. CDR3: CASSSTQSYNEQFF. CDR3 nucleotides: TGTGCCAGCAGCTCAACACAGTCCTACAATGAGCAGTTCTTC.

This sequence joins TRBV27 and TRBJ2-7; TRBD2 matches at 9 bases. CDR1 is MNHEY, CDR2 SMNVEV, per germline (reference sequence). V lost 5 bases and J lost 3; bases outside the gene matches: 11. This CDR3 has 16 amino acids. The CDR3 region has the DNA TGTGCCAGCAGTCCACCCCCTAGCGGGACCCACTACGAGCAGTACTTC. It translates to CASSPPPSGTHYEQYF.

This chain connects TRBV6-5 to TRBJ1-6; 9 nucleotides line up with TRBD1. V gave up 6 bases and J gave up 7 bases; unmatched junction bases: 7. The germline V gene encodes CDR1 MNHEY and CDR2 SVGAGI. This CDR3 comprises 15 residues. CDR3 DNA: TGTGCCAGCAGGGGACAGGGACTTTACAATTCACCCCTCCACTTT. This codes for CASRGQGLYNSPLHF.

V is TRBV19 and J is TRBJ2-1; 13 bases match TRBD2. V dropped 0 bases and J dropped 5; count of bases not matched to a gene: 10. From germline, CDR1 is LNHDA and CDR2 SQIVND (reference sequence). This CDR3 region has 19 residues. The CDR3 sequence: CASSIELAGTSGTNNEQFF. DNA of the CDR3: TGTGCCAGTAGTATAGAACTAGCCGGGACTAGCGGGACAAACAATGAGCAGTTCTTC.

The rearrangement uses TRBV3-1 (or the pseudogene TRBV3-2) and TRBJ1-4, with unresolved D. Germline V gene data show CDR1 as LGHDT and CDR2 as YNNKEL (reference sequence). V was cut by 1 base and J by 8 bases, with 20 bases left in between. The CDR3 contains 17 residues. Here the CDR3 DNA reads TGTGCCAGCAGCCAAGTTGACTCAGCCCGGATTTCGGAAAAACTGTTTTTT. Protein sequence: CASSQVDSARISEKLFF.

The rearrangement uses TRBV14 and TRBJ2-5; D is unclear. CDR1 and CDR2 (germline): SGHDN, FVKESK. The CDR3 has 11 amino acids. V was clipped by 5 bases and J by 5 bases, with 6 bases between them. The CDR3 sequence is CASSFYETQYF. CDR3 nucleotide sequence: TGTGCCAGCAGCTTCTATGAGACCCAGTACTTC.

The rearrangement links TRBV28 to TRBJ2-3; TRBD2 matches at 10 bases. Losses at the gene ends were 5 bases for V and 3 bases for J; bases not matched to a gene: 8. Germline V gene data show CDR1 as MDHEN and CDR2 as SYDVKM. The CDR3 is 16 residues long. CDR3 residues: CASSVPGLALTDTQYF. Here the CDR3 DNA reads TGTGCCAGCAGTGTACCGGGACTAGCGCTTACAGATACGCAGTATTTT.

With regard to this clone: Germline and junction disagree at one end, which may indicate a read error. The V gene is TRBV7-2, the J gene TRBJ2-7, with 11 bases matching TRBD2. This CDR3 has 12 amino acids. Germline CDR1 reads SGHTA; CDR2 reads FQGNSA. CDR3: CASSFGTSGLEF. Written as DNA, the CDR3 is TGTGCCAGCAGCTTCGGGACTAGCGGTTTGGAGTTC. Complete variable domain (other parts from reference TRBV7-2 and TRBJ2-7): GAGVSQSPSNKVTEKGKDVELRCDPISGHTALYWYRQSLGQGLEFLIYFQGNSAPDKSGLPSDRFSAERTGGSVSTLTIQRTQQEDSAVYLCASSFGTSGLEFGPGTRLTVT.

V is TRBV3-1 (or the pseudogene TRBV3-2) and J is TRBJ2-7, with D perhaps matching TRBD1 (6 bases). CDR1 is LGHDT and CDR2 is YNNKEL in the germline V gene (reference sequence). Trimming took 4 bases from V and 6 from J, leaving 10 bases between them. The CDR3 length is 12 residues. CDR3 nucleotide sequence: TGTGCCAGCAGCCGTTCAGGGGCCGAGCAGTACTTC. Amino acids: CASSRSGAEQYF.

The V and J genes are TRBV10-3 and TRBJ2-3; TRBD2 matches 9 bases. This CDR3 contains 16 residues. The germline gives CDR1 ENHRY, CDR2 SYGVKD. Trimming removed 3 bases from V and 1 base from J; junction bases left unmatched: 5. The CDR3 region is CAISDRIAGGTDTQYF. DNA of the CDR3: TGTGCCATCAGTGACCGGATAGCGGGGGGCACAGATACGCAGTATTTT.

The V call is TRBV19, the J call TRBJ1-1; 9 positions match TRBD1. The germline gives CDR1 LNHDA, CDR2 SQIVND (reference sequence). Trimming cost V 6 bases and J 0 bases; bases outside gene matches: 8. This CDR3 comprises 16 residues. The CDR3, as DNA: TGTGCCAGTAGCTTACAGGGGGCTTGGTTGAACACTGAAGCTTTCTTT. Translation gives CASSLQGAWLNTEAFF.

This chain connects TRBV2 to TRBJ2-5; 14 bases are a match to TRBD2. The ends lost 6 bases at V and 4 bases at J; junction bases unmatched: 7. The CDR3 covers 16 residues. Germline V gene data show CDR1 as SNHLY and CDR2 as FYNNEI. The CDR3 region has the DNA TGTGCCAGCAGCCCGGGACTAGCGGGGGTGGGAGAGACCCAGTACTTC. Residues: CASSPGLAGVGETQYF.

This chain links TRBV3-1 (or the pseudogene TRBV3-2) with TRBJ2-7; perhaps TRBD1 as D (6 bases). Germline CDR1 LGHDT, CDR2 YNNKEL (reference sequence). The CDR3 totals 13 residues. Trimming cost V 4 bases and J 6 bases, with 13 bases left between them. CDR3 nucleotides: TGTGCCAGCAGCCCTACCGGACAGATCGAGCAGTACTTC. Amino acid sequence: CASSPTGQIEQYF.

The chain couples TRBV6-2 or TRBV6-3 to TRBJ2-5; D gene uncertain. The V end was cut by 4 bases, the J end by 5 bases, with 8 bases between. The germline CDR1 and CDR2 sequences are MNHEY and SVGEGT. There are 12 residues in the CDR3. CDR3 amino acids: CASSFSRETQYF. The CDR3 nucleotides read TGTGCCAGCAGTTTCTCCCGGGAGACCCAGTACTTC.

The chain employs TRBV5-4 and TRBJ2-7, with TRBD2 identical over 10 bases. The CDR3 consists of 15 residues. With V trimmed by 1 base and J by 2 bases, 3 bases remained unmatched. In germline, CDR1 is SGHNT, CDR2 YYREEE (reference sequence). CDR3: CASSLRTSGTYEQYF. The DNA for the CDR3 is TGTGCCAGCAGCTTGCGGACTAGCGGTACCTACGAGCAGTACTTC.